This T cell receptor beta chain appears in the sequencing data of a study of OX40 agonist ivuxolimab in advanced cancers. Study at large: Therapy given before enrollment (anti-PD-1, anti-PD-L1 or anti-CTLA-4) was allowed, and around 44% had some.

Regarding this clone: Antigen specificity is unknown.

The protocol was immunoSEQ multiplex PCR, while the TCRdb copy is restricted to in-frame clones and leaves out a portion. The table includes more than 50,000 clones, roughly 86% detected once. Patients with autoimmune history or systemic immunosuppression were excluded. Points from the study as a whole: Expanded clones were, on average, more numerous in CD8+ T cells than in CD4+. Low normalized T-cell clonal expansion was also seen in some nonresponders.

This CDR3 spans 18 amino acids. Between the trimmed V and J ends, which lost 1 base and 0 bases, there was a span of 19 bases. The germline V gene has CDR1 SGHRS and CDR2 YFSETQ. The specimen comprised CD4+ or CD8+ T cells sorted from blood, sampled in a trial of the OX40 agonist ivuxolimab. This TCR was recovered from an adult with an advanced solid tumor such as melanoma, head and neck, liver or kidney cancer. V is TRBV5-1 and J is TRBJ2-5; D may be TRBD2 (6 bases). The CDR3 loop is CASSLIPGGPTNQETQYF. The CDR3 region has the DNA TGCGCCAGCAGCTTGATCCCCGGGGGACCCACCAACCAAGAGACCCAGTACTTC.